Sequencing of this TCR beta chain was carried out in a study of shared clonotypes between healthy human individuals. As for the study in general: Aged between 18 and 49, the donors were a couple of women and three men. Study findings and constraints: Rarefaction showed that sequencing of sorted subsets was incomplete (despite large depth).

Remarks on this clone: Its cognate antigen is unknown.

Trimming took 5 bases from V and 2 from J; bases not matched to a gene: 5. Looked up from germline, CDR1 is SGHVS and CDR2 is FNYEAQ. This CDR3 is built from 15 residues. Replicate sorted-subset PCRs were loaded with 150 to 250 ng DNA, about 30,000 T cell genomes. Produced via immunoSEQ multiplex PCR; TCRdb's table is partial and in-frame only. The sample yields over a million clones, about 80% seen once. This TCR derives from a man younger than 30 in good health. Some clones in this sample may be carry-over from other donors' samples. The specimen sequenced was memory CD4+ T cells from PBMCs. Subset of the sample: CD45RA-negative fraction. The V and J genes are TRBV7-6 and TRBJ2-3, with 9 bases that match TRBD2. CDR3 sequence (DNA): TGTGCCAGCAGCATGATAGCGGGGGCCACAGATACGCAGTATTTT. This encodes CASSMIAGATDTQYF.